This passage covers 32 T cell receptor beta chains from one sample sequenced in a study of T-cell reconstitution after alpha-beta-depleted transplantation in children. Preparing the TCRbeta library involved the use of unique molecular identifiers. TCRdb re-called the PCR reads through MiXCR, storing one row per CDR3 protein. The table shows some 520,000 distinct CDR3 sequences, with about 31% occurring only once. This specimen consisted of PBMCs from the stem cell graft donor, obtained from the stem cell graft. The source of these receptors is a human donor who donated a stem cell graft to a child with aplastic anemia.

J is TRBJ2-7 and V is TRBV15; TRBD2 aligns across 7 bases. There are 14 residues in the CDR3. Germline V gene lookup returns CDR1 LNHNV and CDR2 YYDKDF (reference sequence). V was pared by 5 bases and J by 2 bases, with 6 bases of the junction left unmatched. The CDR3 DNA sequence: TGTGCCACCAGCCCTGGGGAGGGAACCTACGAGCAGTACGTC. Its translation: CATSPGEGTYEQYV.

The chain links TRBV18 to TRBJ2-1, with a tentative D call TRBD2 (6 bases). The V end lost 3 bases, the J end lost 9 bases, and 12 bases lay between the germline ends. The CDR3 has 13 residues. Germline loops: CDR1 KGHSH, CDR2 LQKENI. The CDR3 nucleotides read TGTGCCAGCTCACCGGGGACTCCAAGTGAGCAGTTCTTC. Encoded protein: CASSPGTPSEQFF.

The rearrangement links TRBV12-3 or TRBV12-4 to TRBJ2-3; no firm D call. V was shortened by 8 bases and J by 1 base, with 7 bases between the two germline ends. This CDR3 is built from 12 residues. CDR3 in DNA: TGTGCCAGCGGGTCGGGCACAGATACGCAGTATTTT. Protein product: CASGSGTDTQYF.

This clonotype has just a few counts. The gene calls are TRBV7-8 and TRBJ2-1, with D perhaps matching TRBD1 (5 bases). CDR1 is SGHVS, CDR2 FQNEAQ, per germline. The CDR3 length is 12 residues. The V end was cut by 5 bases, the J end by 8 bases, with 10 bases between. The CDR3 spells CASSPRVHEQFF. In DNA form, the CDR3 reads TGTGCCAGCAGCCCCAGGGTCCATGAGCAGTTCTTC.

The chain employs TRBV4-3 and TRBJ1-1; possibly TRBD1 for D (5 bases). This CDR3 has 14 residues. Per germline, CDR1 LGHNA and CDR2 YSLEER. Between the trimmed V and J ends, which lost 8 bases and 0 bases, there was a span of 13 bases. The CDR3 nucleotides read TGCGCCAGCGCACAATTGGGGGTGAACACTGAAGCTTTCTTT. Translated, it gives CASAQLGVNTEAFF.

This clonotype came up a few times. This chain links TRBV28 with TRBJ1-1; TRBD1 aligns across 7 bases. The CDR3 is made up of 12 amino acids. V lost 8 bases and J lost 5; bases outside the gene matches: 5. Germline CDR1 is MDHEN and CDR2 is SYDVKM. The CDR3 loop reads CASSRGPTEAFF. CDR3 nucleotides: TGTGCCAGCTCTAGGGGGCCAACTGAAGCTTTCTTT.

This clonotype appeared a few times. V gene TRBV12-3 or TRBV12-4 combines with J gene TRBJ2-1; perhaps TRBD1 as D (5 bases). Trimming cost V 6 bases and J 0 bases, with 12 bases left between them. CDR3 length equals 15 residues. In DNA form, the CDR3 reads TGTGCCAGCAGAGCTCAGGGAAGCTCCTACAATGAGCAGTTCTTC. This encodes CASRAQGSSYNEQFF.

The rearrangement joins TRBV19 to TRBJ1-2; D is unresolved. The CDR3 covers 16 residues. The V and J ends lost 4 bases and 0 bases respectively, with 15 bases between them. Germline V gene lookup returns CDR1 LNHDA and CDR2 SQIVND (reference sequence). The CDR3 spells CASSTRSGGANYGYTF. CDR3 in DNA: TGTGCCAGTAGTACTAGGTCAGGCGGAGCTAACTATGGCTACACCTTC.

CDR3 sequence: CASSQGVDRGLSAQYF. As DNA, the CDR3 is TGTGCCAGCAGCCAAGGGGTCGACAGGGGGCTAAGCGCCCAGTACTTC. V gene TRBV3-1 combines with J gene TRBJ2-5; TRBD1 aligns across 10 bases. V gave up 1 base and J gave up 9 bases; unmatched junction bases: 11. Germline CDR1 is LGHDT and CDR2 is YNNKEL (reference sequence). This CDR3 region has 16 residues.

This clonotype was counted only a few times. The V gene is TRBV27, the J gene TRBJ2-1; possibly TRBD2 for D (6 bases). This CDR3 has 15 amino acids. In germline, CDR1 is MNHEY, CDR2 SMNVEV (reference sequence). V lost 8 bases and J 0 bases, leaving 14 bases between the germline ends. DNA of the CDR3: TGTGCCAGCCGCCCCGGGACTGGCTCCTACAATGAGCAGTTCTTC. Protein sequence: CASRPGTGSYNEQFF.

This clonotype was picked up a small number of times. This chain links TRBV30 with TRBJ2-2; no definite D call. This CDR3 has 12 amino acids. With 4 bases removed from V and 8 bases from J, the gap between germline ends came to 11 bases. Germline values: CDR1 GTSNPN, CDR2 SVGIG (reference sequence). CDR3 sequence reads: CAWMGLPGELFF. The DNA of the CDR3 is TGTGCCTGGATGGGCCTTCCGGGGGAGCTGTTTTTT.

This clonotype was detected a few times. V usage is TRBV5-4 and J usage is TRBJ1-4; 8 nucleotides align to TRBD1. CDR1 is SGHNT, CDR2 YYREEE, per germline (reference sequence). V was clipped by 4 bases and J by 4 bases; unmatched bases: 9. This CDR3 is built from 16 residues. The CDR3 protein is CASSLTGDSFNEKLFF. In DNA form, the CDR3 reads TGTGCCAGCAGCCTGACAGGGGATTCATTTAATGAAAAACTGTTTTTT.

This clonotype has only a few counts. The CDR3 region has the DNA TGCGCCAGCAGTGACTACGGGACTAGCGGCCAGAATGAGCAGTTCTTC. Residues: CASSDYGTSGQNEQFF. J is TRBJ2-1 and V is TRBV10-2; TRBD2 matches 11 bases. This CDR3 has 16 amino acids. The J segment lost 7 bases and the V segment lost 3 bases, leaving 8 bases of the junction unmatched. Looked up from germline, CDR1 is WSHSY and CDR2 is SAAADI.

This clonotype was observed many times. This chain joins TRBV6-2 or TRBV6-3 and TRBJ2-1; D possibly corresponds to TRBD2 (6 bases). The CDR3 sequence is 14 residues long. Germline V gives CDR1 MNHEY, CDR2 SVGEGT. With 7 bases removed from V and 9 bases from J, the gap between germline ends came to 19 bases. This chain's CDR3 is CASTGGAFWSEQFF. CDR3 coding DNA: TGTGCCAGCACGGGCGGGGCCTTCTGGAGTGAGCAGTTCTTC.

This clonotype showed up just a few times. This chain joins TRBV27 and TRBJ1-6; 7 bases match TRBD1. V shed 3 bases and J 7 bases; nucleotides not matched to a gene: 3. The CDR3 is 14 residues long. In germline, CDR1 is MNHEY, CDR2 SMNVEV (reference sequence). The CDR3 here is CASSLDRRNSPLHF. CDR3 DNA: TGTGCCAGCAGTTTGGACAGGCGAAATTCACCCCTCCACTTT.

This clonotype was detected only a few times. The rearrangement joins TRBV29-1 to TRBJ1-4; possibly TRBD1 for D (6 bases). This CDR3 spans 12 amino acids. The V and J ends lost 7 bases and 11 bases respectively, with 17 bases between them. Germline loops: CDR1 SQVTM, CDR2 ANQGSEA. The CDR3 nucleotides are TGCAGCGCTGGATTCCAACAGGGTAAACTGTTTTTT. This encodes CSAGFQQGKLFF.

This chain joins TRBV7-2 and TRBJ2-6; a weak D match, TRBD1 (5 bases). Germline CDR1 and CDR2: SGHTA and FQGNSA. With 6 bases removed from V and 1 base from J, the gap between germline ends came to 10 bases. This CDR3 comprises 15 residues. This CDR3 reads CASSLRQSGANVLTF. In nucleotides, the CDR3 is TGTGCCAGCAGTCTACGACAGTCTGGGGCCAACGTCCTGACTTTC.

The CDR3 DNA is TGTGCCAGCAGTTTATCCGGACGGATCAATCAGCCCCAGCATTTT. Translated: CASSLSGRINQPQHF. The chain recombines TRBV27 with TRBJ1-5; D not certain. Trimming removed 0 bases from V and 3 bases from J, with 9 bases in between. The germline V gene has CDR1 MNHEY and CDR2 SMNVEV (reference sequence). The CDR3 totals 15 residues.

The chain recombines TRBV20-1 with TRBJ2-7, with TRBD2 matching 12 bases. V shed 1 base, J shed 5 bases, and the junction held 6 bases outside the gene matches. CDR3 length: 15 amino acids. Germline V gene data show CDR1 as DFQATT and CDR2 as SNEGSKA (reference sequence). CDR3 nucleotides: TGCAGTGCTAGAGTCGCTAGCGGGAGGGCCGACGAGCAGTACTTC. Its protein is CSARVASGRADEQYF.

The DNA for the CDR3 is TGTGCAAGTCGCTTATCTGGGGGAAAATACGAGCAGTACTTC. Translated, it gives CASRLSGGKYEQYF. The rearrangement joins TRBV12-2 to TRBJ2-7; the D call in the table, TRBD1, was not verified against the DNA. TRBV12-2 is described as a pseudogene. The CDR3 is made up of 14 amino acids.

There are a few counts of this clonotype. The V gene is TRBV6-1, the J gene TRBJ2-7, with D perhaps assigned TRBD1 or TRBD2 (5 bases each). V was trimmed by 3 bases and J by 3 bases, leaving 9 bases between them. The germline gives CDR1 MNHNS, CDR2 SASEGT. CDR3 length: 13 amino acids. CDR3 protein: CASSERGSYEQYV. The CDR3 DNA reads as TGTGCCAGCAGTGAGAGGGGCAGCTACGAGCAGTACGTC.

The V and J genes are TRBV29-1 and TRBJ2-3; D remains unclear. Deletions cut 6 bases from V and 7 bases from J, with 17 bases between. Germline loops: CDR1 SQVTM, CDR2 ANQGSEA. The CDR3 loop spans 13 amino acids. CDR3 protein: CSVLRDLLYTQYF. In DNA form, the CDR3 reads TGCAGCGTCCTTAGGGATCTACTTTATACGCAGTATTTT.

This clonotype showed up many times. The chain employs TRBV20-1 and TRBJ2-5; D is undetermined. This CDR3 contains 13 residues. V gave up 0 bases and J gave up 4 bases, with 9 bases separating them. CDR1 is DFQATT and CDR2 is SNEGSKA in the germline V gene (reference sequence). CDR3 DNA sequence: TGCAGTGCTAGAGACTCGTGGGGAGAGACCCAGTACTTC. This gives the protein CSARDSWGETQYF.

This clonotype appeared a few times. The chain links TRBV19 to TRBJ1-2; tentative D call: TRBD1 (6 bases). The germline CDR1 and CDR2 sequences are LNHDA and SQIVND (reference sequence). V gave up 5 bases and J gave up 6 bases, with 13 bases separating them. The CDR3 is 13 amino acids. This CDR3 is CASSLDRFDGYTF. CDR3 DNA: TGTGCCAGTAGTCTGGACAGATTCGATGGCTACACCTTC.

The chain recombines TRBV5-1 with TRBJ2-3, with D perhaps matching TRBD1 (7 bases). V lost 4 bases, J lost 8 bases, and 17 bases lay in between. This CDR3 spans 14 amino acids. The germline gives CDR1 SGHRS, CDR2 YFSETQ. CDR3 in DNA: TGCGCCAGCAGCCAGGGCGGGACAGTTGGTACGCAGTATTTT. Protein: CASSQGGTVGTQYF.

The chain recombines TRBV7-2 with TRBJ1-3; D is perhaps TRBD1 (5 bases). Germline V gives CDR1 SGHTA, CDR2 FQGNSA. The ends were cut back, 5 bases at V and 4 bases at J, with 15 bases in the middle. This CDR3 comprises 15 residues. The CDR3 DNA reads TGTGCCAGCAGCCCGGGGCCCCAAGGGGGAAACACCATATATTTT. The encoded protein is CASSPGPQGGNTIYF.

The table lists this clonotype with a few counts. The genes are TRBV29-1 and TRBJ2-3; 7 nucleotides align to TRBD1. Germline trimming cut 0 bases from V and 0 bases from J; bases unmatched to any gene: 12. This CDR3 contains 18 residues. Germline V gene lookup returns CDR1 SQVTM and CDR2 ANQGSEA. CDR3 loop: CSVEEGPRTGVSTDTQYF. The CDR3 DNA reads TGCAGCGTTGAAGAGGGCCCTAGAACAGGGGTGAGCACAGATACGCAGTATTTT.

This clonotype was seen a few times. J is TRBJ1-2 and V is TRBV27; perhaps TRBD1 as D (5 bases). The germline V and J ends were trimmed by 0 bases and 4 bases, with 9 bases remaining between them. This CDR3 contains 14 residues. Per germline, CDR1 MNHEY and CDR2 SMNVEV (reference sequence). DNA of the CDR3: TGTGCCAGCAGTTTATCGACGGGGGTCTATGGCTACACCTTC. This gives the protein CASSLSTGVYGYTF.

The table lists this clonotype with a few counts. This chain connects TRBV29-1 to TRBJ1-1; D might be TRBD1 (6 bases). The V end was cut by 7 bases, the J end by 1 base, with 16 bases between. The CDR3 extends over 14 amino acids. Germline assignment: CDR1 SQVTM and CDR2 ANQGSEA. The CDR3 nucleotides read TGCAGCGGTGCCGAGGGACACAAGAACACTGAAGCTTTCTTT. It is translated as CSGAEGHKNTEAFF.

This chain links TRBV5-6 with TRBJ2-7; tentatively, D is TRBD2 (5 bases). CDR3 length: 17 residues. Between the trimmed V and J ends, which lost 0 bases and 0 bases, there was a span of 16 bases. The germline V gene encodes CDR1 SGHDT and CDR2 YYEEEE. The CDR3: CASSLGARRSSSYEQYF. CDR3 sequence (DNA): TGTGCCAGCAGCTTGGGAGCTCGGAGGTCGAGCTCCTACGAGCAGTACTTC.

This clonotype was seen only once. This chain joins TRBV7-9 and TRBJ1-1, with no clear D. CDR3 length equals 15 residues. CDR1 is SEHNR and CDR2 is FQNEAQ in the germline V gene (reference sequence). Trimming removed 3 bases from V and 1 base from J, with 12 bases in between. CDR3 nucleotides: TGTGCCAGCAGCTTCGACGGGTCCGCGAACACTGAAGCTTTCTTT. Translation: CASSFDGSANTEAFF. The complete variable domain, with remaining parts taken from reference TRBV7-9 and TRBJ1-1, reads DTGVSQNPRHKITKRGQNVTFRCDPISEHNRLYWYRQTLGQGPEFLTYFQNEAQLEKSRLLSDRFSAERPKGSFSTLEIQRTEQGDSAMYLCASSFDGSANTEAFFGQGTRLTVV.

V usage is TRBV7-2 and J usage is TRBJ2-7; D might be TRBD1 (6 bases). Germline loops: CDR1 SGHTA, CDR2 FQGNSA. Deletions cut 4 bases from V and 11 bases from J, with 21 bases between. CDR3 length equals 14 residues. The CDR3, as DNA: TGTGCCAGCAGCTCCGGGCAGCACCAAGGGGGAAAGTACTTC. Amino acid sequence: CASSSGQHQGGKYF.